The 21 T cell receptor beta chains reported below all come from one sample, sequenced in a study of breast tumors, draining lymph nodes, adjacent tissues. TCRdb reanalysed the multiplex PCR reads using MiXCR and keeps one entry per CDR3 protein. The repertoire holds about 63,000 distinct CDR3 sequences, with less than 75% as singletons. Input material: breast tumor tissue. All receptors derive from a female donor with breast cancer. Some clones in this sample may be carry-over from other donors' samples.

This clonotype was counted many times. This chain connects TRBV2 to TRBJ2-2; 10 positions agree with TRBD2. The V segment lost 4 bases and the J segment 1 base; nucleotides outside the gene matches: 0. This CDR3 is built from 15 residues. Germline V gene sequence: CDR1 SNHLY, CDR2 FYNNEI. CDR3 nucleotides: TGTGCCAGCAGTGGACTAGCGGGGAACACCGGGGAGCTGTTTTTT. Protein sequence: CASSGLAGNTGELFF.

This clonotype was observed many times. The chain employs TRBV2 and TRBJ2-3, with TRBD1 matching over 8 bases. The V segment lost 4 bases and the J segment 4 bases; nucleotides outside the gene matches: 7. This CDR3 contains 15 residues. The germline V gene has CDR1 SNHLY and CDR2 FYNNEI. The CDR3 nucleotides are TGTGCCAGCAGTGGCTACAGGGGGTACGCAGATACGCAGTATTTT. Protein product: CASSGYRGYADTQYF.

Comment on this clonotype: As the CDR3 is not closed by the conserved phenylalanine or tryptophan, this likely results from a read error. DNA for the CDR3: TGTGTCAGCAGCTTAGCGGGAGGGCCAGATACGCAGTATCTT. Its protein is CVSSLAGGPDTQYL. V usage is TRBV7-3 and J usage is TRBJ2-3; 11 bases fit TRBD2. The CDR3 covers 14 residues. Germline assignment: CDR1 SGHTA and CDR2 FQGTGA.

In the case of this clonotype: This may be a read error: a much more frequent sequence differs by one nucleotide. The V call is TRBV28, the J call TRBJ1-5; the match to TRBD1 covers 9 bases. The CDR3 has 15 amino acids. Germline CDR1 is MDHEN and CDR2 is SYDVKM. V shed 6 bases, J shed 6 bases, and the junction held 9 bases outside the gene matches. The CDR3 spells CASRPDRGPSQPQHF. The CDR3 DNA reads as TGTGCCAGCAGACCGGACAGGGGACCTAGTCAGCCCCAGCATTTT. The variable domain in full, with the rest retrieved from reference TRBV28 and TRBJ1-5, is DVKVTQSSRYLVKRTGEKVFLECVQDMDHENMFWYRQDPGLGLRLIYFSYDVKMKEKGDIPEGYSVSREKKERFSLILESASTNQTSMYLCASRPDRGPSQPQHFGDGTRLSIL.

On this clonotype itself: Possible read error: a much larger clone is one base away. The gene calls are TRBV6-5 and TRBJ1-6; weak D call: TRBD1 (6 bases). The CDR3 is 15 amino acids. Per the germline V gene, CDR1 is MNHEY and CDR2 is SVGAGI. In nucleotides, the CDR3 is TGTGCCAGCAGTCCAGGACAGCGCTATAATTCACCCTTCCACTTT. Translated: CASSPGQRYNSPFHF.

V is TRBV20-1 and J is TRBJ1-2; TRBD1 matches at 9 bases. This CDR3 is 16 amino acids long. Germline lookup yields CDR1 DFQATT and CDR2 SNEGSKA (reference sequence). The V and J ends lost 3 bases and 6 bases, in that order; junction bases with no gene match: 14. This CDR3 is CSASVEGGTGSNGYTF. In DNA form, the CDR3 reads TGCAGTGCTAGTGTCGAGGGGGGGACAGGGAGCAATGGCTACACCTTC.

The V call is TRBV9, the J call TRBJ2-1; 9 bases match TRBD2. V lost 4 bases and J lost 8; bases outside the gene matches: 25. This CDR3 region has 20 residues. From germline, CDR1 is SGDLS and CDR2 YYNGEE. The CDR3 DNA sequence: TGTGCCAGCAGCTCGCGGACTAGCGTTGTTTACTACTTAGGGGAGGATGAGCAGTTCTTC. Its protein product is CASSSRTSVVYYLGEDEQFF. Full variable domain (outside the CDR3, taken from reference TRBV9 and TRBJ2-1): DSGVTQTPKHLITATGQRVTLRCSPRSGDLSVYWYQQSLDQGLQFLIQYYNGEERAKGNILERFSAQQFPDLHSELNLSSLELGDSALYFCASSSRTSVVYYLGEDEQFFGPGTRLTVL.

The gene calls are TRBV12-3 or TRBV12-4 and TRBJ1-2, with unresolved D. This CDR3 region has 14 residues. Trimming removed 7 bases at V and 8 bases at J, with 20 bases between. The CDR3 sequence: CASTLSAGDYGYTF. The CDR3 region has the DNA TGTGCCAGCACCCTAAGTGCAGGCGATTACGGCTACACCTTC.

The chain carries TRBV11-3 and TRBJ2-7; the match to TRBD2 covers 7 bases. Germline V gene sequence: CDR1 SGHNT, CDR2 YENEEA. Germline trimming cut 7 bases from V and 0 bases from J; bases unmatched to any gene: 6. The CDR3 is made up of 14 amino acids. CDR3 sequence: CASTQERDSYEQYF. The CDR3 DNA follows: TGTGCCAGCACCCAAGAGCGGGACTCCTACGAGCAGTACTTC.

The genes are TRBV5-1 and TRBJ1-3, with 8 bases matching TRBD1. Germline assignment: CDR1 SGHRS and CDR2 YFSETQ. The CDR3 spans 16 residues. Unmatched junction bases numbered 7, after V lost 2 bases and J lost 3 bases. DNA of the CDR3: TGCGCCAGCAGCTTTGGCCAGGGGGCAATTGGAAACACCATATATTTT. It yields the protein CASSFGQGAIGNTIYF.

V gene TRBV24-1 combines with J gene TRBJ1-4; possible D gene TRBD1, 5 bases. Per germline, CDR1 KGHDR and CDR2 SFDVKD. This CDR3 is built from 15 residues. V shed 2 bases and J shed 0 bases, with 6 bases lying between them. The CDR3: CATSDSTATNEKLFF. The CDR3 DNA sequence: TGTGCCACCAGTGATTCGACAGCAACTAATGAAAAACTGTTTTTT.

This clonotype was counted only a few times. Given a much more abundant clone one base away, this may be a read error. The chain uses TRBV5-6 and TRBJ2-7, with 7 bases matching TRBD1. Per the germline V gene, CDR1 is SGHDT and CDR2 is YYEEEE. The CDR3 sequence is 12 residues long. V shed 2 bases, J shed 6 bases, and the junction held 2 bases outside the gene matches. CDR3 protein: CASSFDRAEQYF. The CDR3, as DNA: TGTGCCAGCAGCTTCGACAGGGCCGAGCAGTACTTC. The complete variable domain, with remaining parts taken from reference TRBV5-6 and TRBJ2-7, reads DAGVTQSPTHLIKTRGQQVTLRCSPKSGHDTVSWYQQALGQGPQFIFQYYEEEERQRGNFPDRFSGHQFPNYSSELNVNALLLGDSALYLCASSFDRAEQYFGPGTRLTVT.

To note about this clonotype: The germline gene is not matched at one end of the junction; a read error may be the cause. This sequence joins TRBV24-1 and TRBJ1-4; D unresolved. Per germline, CDR1 KGHDR and CDR2 SFDVKD. This CDR3 comprises 14 residues. CDR3 DNA: TGTGCCACCAGTACCGGTGCAACTAATGAAAGACTGTTTTTT. It is translated as CATSTGATNERLFF.

Points on this clonotype: One base away lies a much larger clone, so this may be a sequencing read error. The rearrangement joins TRBV20-1 to TRBJ2-1; 10 bases agree with TRBD1. CDR1 is DFQATT, CDR2 SNEGSKA, per germline (reference sequence). This CDR3 is 14 amino acids long. The CDR3 loop reads CSASKGQGYTEQFF. In nucleotides, the CDR3 is TGCAGTGCTAGTAAGGGACAGGGGTACACTGAGCAGTTCTTC.

The chain combines TRBV29-1 with TRBJ1-2; 7 nucleotides align to TRBD1. Germline CDR1 reads SQVTM; CDR2 reads ANQGSEA. With 4 bases clipped from V and 8 bases from J, the junction kept 10 bases outside the gene matches. This CDR3 has 13 residues. Here the CDR3 reads CSVAVQGIEGYTF. CDR3 coding DNA: TGCAGCGTTGCCGTACAGGGGATTGAAGGCTACACCTTC. Filled out from reference TRBV29-1 and TRBJ1-2, the complete variable domain reads SAVISQKPSRDICQRGTSLTIQCQVDSQVTMMFWYRQQPGQSLTLIATANQGSEATYESGFVIDKFPISRPNLTFSTLTVSNMSPEDSSIYLCSVAVQGIEGYTFGSGTRLTVV.

This clonotype was recorded once. V usage is TRBV20-1 and J usage is TRBJ2-1, with D unresolved. The CDR3 runs 14 residues. Trimming removed 7 bases at V and 1 base at J, with 14 bases between. CDR1 is DFQATT and CDR2 is SNEGSKA in the germline V gene (reference sequence). CDR3 sequence reads: CSGGDTRSYNEQFF. The CDR3 DNA is TGCAGTGGGGGTGACACCCGATCCTACAATGAGCAGTTCTTC.

The chain carries TRBV29-1 and TRBJ1-5; D possibly corresponds to TRBD1 (5 bases). Germline V gene data show CDR1 as SQVTM and CDR2 as ANQGSEA. Trimming shortened V by 0 bases and J by 4 bases, and 40 bases separated the two germline ends. This CDR3 region has 24 residues. CDR3 residues: CSVEDWAGHYGSRGGTEVNQPQHF. The CDR3 nucleotides read TGCAGCGTTGAAGATTGGGCAGGGCATTATGGCAGCAGAGGTGGCACAGAAGTAAATCAGCCCCAGCATTTT.

This clonotype was detected ten times or more. The CDR3 region has the DNA TGTGCCAGCAGGTCACTAGCGGGAGACTACAATGAGCAGTTCTTC. It codes for CASRSLAGDYNEQFF. The rearrangement uses TRBV6-6 and TRBJ2-1; TRBD2 matches at 11 bases. V was pared by 6 bases and J by 3 bases, with 4 bases of the junction left unmatched. The CDR3 spans 15 residues. In germline, CDR1 is MNHNY, CDR2 SVGAGI (reference sequence).

The CDR3 region is CASSLGPGANEQFF. The DNA for the CDR3 is TGCGCCAGCAGCTTGGGGCCAGGGGCGAATGAGCAGTTCTTC. The genes are TRBV5-1 and TRBJ2-1, with D possibly TRBD1 on 6 matching bases. Germline-derived CDR1 and CDR2 are SGHRS and YFSETQ. The CDR3 length is 14 residues. Trimming shortened V by 0 bases and J by 7 bases, and 11 bases separated the two germline ends.

The J gene is TRBJ2-7, the V gene TRBV5-4; TRBD2 matches 11 bases. V dropped 3 bases and J dropped 3; count of bases not matched to a gene: 5. Germline V CDR1 and CDR2: SGHNT, YYREEE (reference sequence). The CDR3 totals 15 residues. The DNA of the CDR3 is TGTGCCAGCAGCTACGGGACTAGCGGCATCTACGAGCAGTACTTC. It encodes CASSYGTSGIYEQYF.

This clonotype was observed at least ten times. A much larger clone lies a single base off, so this may be a read error. The V gene is TRBV20-1, the J gene TRBJ2-7; 11 nucleotides line up with TRBD1. J was trimmed by 9 bases and V by 1 base; bases with no gene match: 5. This CDR3 has 13 residues. Per germline, CDR1 DFQATT and CDR2 SNEGSKA (reference sequence). CDR3 DNA sequence: TGCAGTGCTAGAGGGACAGGGGGCTTTGCGCAGTACTTC. Translated: CSARGTGGFAQYF.